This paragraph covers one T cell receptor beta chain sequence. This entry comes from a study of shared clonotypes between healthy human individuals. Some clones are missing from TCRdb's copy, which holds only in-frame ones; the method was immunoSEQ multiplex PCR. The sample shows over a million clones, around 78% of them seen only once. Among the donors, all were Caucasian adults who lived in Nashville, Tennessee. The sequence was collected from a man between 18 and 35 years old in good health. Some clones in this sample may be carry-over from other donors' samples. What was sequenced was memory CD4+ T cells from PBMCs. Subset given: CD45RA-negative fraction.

CDR3 loop: CASSQDSAGGSKNIQYF. In DNA, the CDR3 is TGCGCCAGCAGCCAAGATTCGGCGGGAGGGTCCAAAAACATTCAGTACTTC. This sequence joins TRBV4-3 and TRBJ2-4, with 9 nucleotides matching TRBD2. The CDR3 spans 17 residues. The V gene's germline CDR1 is LGHNA and CDR2 YSLEER. V gave up 0 bases and J gave up 2 bases; unmatched junction bases: 5.